The 8 T cell receptor beta chains below all came from one sample that was sequenced in a study of T cell responses to AZD1222 COVID-19 vaccine. TCRdb keeps only in-frame clones here, not all; method: immunoSEQ multiplex PCR. This sample has 100,000 or so clones, with around 83% found just once. The sequenced sample was peripheral blood, obtained on day 0 of AZD1222 vaccination. The receptors originated from an adult in good health.

DNA for the CDR3: TGTGCCAGCAGGAGGGCAGATACGCAGTATTTT. Translated: CASRRADTQYF. The chain carries TRBV6-5 and TRBJ2-3, with D possibly TRBD2 on 5 matching bases. The CDR3 has 11 amino acids. The germline gives CDR1 MNHEY, CDR2 SVGAGI. Trimming pared 6 bases from V and 4 bases from J, leaving 5 bases between.

This chain joins TRBV6-5 and TRBJ2-5; 7 nucleotides line up with TRBD2. Unmatched junction bases numbered 2, after V lost 3 bases and J lost 4 bases. The CDR3 is 13 residues long. Looked up from germline, CDR1 is MNHEY and CDR2 is SVGAGI. The CDR3 protein is CASSYGGGETQYF. DNA of the CDR3: TGTGCCAGCAGTTATGGCGGGGGAGAGACCCAGTACTTC.

The chain uses TRBV4-3 and TRBJ1-5; D ambiguous. The V gene's germline CDR1 is LGHNA and CDR2 YSLEER. Trimming pared 2 bases from V and 3 bases from J, leaving 11 bases between. The CDR3 loop spans 15 amino acids. CDR3 residues: CASSQWAGNNQPQHF. In nucleotides, the CDR3 is TGCGCCAGCAGCCAATGGGCGGGAAACAATCAGCCCCAGCATTTT.

The CDR3 loop reads CASGALNEQYF. The DNA for the CDR3 is TGTGCCAGCGGGGCATTGAACGAGCAGTACTTC. V gene TRBV28 combines with J gene TRBJ2-7, with a weak D call TRBD1 (5 bases). Germline V gene data show CDR1 as MDHEN and CDR2 as SYDVKM. The V gene lost 8 bases and the J gene lost 5 bases, with 10 bases spanning the gap. This CDR3 spans 11 amino acids.

This chain links TRBV18 with TRBJ2-2; D might be TRBD1 (6 bases). With 1 base removed from V and 2 bases from J, the gap between germline ends came to 11 bases. In germline, CDR1 is KGHSH, CDR2 LQKENI. CDR3 size: 16 residues. CDR3 coding DNA: TGTGCCAGCTCACCACAGGCCAGGGGTAACACCGGGGAGCTGTTTTTT. Translation gives CASSPQARGNTGELFF. The full variable domain, rest sourced from reference TRBV18 and TRBJ2-2, is NAGVMQNPRHLVRRRGQEARLRCSPMKGHSHVYWYRQLPEEGLKFMVYLQKENIIDESGMPKERFSAEFPKEGPSILRIQQVVRGDSAAYFCASSPQARGNTGELFFGEGSRLTVL.

The rearrangement uses TRBV18 and TRBJ1-5, with D unresolved. Between the trimmed V and J ends, which lost 5 bases and 4 bases, there was a span of 12 bases. The CDR3 runs 14 residues. CDR1 is KGHSH and CDR2 is LQKENI in the germline V gene. The DNA for the CDR3 is TGTGCCAGCTCAATTTGGCTCTTAAATCAGCCCCAGCATTTT. It specifies CASSIWLLNQPQHF. Variable domain in full (rest from reference TRBV18 and TRBJ1-5): NAGVMQNPRHLVRRRGQEARLRCSPMKGHSHVYWYRQLPEEGLKFMVYLQKENIIDESGMPKERFSAEFPKEGPSILRIQQVVRGDSAAYFCASSIWLLNQPQHFGDGTRLSIL.

The chain links TRBV6-2 or TRBV6-3 to TRBJ2-3; D not resolved. Trimming removed 5 bases at V and 11 bases at J, with 14 bases between. Per the germline V gene, CDR1 is MNHEY and CDR2 is SVGEGT. The CDR3 consists of 12 residues. The chain's CDR3 is CASSVRRAMQYF. CDR3 coding DNA: TGTGCCAGCAGTGTTAGGCGAGCGATGCAGTATTTT.

The gene calls are TRBV14 and TRBJ2-3; the match to TRBD1 covers 8 bases. The germline V gene has CDR1 SGHDN and CDR2 FVKESK. With V trimmed by 3 bases and J by 4 bases, 9 bases remained unmatched. The length of the CDR3 is 16 residues. The CDR3 region is CASSHFDRGRSDTQYF. DNA of the CDR3: TGTGCCAGCAGCCATTTCGACAGGGGACGTTCAGATACGCAGTATTTT.